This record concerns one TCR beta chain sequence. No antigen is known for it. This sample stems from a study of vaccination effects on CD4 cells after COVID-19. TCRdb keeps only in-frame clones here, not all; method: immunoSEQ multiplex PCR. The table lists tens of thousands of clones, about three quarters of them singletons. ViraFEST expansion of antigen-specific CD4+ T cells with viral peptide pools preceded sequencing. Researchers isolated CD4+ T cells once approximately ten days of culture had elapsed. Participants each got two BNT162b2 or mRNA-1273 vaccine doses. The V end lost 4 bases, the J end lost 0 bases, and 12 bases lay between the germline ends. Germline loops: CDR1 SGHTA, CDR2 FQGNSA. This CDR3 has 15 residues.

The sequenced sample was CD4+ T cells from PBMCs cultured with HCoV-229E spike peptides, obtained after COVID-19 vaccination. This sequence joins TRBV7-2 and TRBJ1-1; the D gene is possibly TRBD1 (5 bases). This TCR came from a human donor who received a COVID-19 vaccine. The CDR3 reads CASSSLTAMNTEAFF. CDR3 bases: TGTGCCAGCAGCTCGTTGACAGCTATGAACACTGAAGCTTTCTTT.